Each of the 20 T cell receptor beta chains below was sequenced from the same sample in a study of control samples from healthy donors and cancer patients. Assay used: immunoSEQ multiplex PCR; TCRdb lists only in-frame clones, some missing. The specimen's table records approximately 190,000 clones. What was sequenced was blood. All receptors come from a woman aged 30 to 39 in good health.

Details on this clone: A junction boundary mismatches the germline segment, possibly from a read error. The CDR3 sequence: CASSLRQGNGAHF. The CDR3 DNA reads TGTGCCAGCAGCTTGCGACAGGGGAACGGGGCGCACTTC. The chain recombines TRBV5-8 with TRBJ2-7; 8 bases align to TRBD1. This CDR3 comprises 13 residues. Germline CDR1 SGHTS, CDR2 YDEGEE.

J is TRBJ1-3 and V is TRBV12-3 or TRBV12-4; D gene uncertain. CDR3 length: 11 residues. Trimming shortened V by 7 bases and J by 7 bases, and 8 bases separated the two germline ends. The CDR3 region has the DNA TGTGCCAGCAACCAAGGGAACACCATATATTTT. Translating gives CASNQGNTIYF.

This chain uses TRBV9 with TRBJ2-1, with TRBD2 identical over 11 bases. This CDR3 region has 15 residues. CDR1 and CDR2 (germline): SGDLS, YYNGEE. Unmatched junction bases numbered 6, after V lost 2 bases and J lost 8 bases. The CDR3 nucleotides are TGTGCCAGCAGCGTGTTAGCGGGGGGGCCGGATGAGCAGTTCTTC. Translating it yields CASSVLAGGPDEQFF.

The V call is TRBV5-1, the J call TRBJ1-5, with D unresolved. Germline V gene sequence: CDR1 SGHRS, CDR2 YFSETQ. V was cut by 0 bases and J by 5 bases, with 9 bases left in between. CDR3 length: 14 residues. The CDR3 protein is CASSLDRSDQPQHF. CDR3 bases: TGCGCCAGCAGCTTGGACCGTTCGGATCAGCCCCAGCATTTT.

The chain recombines TRBV12-3 or TRBV12-4 with TRBJ2-3; D is unclear. V was clipped by 0 bases and J by 4 bases, with 5 bases between them. The CDR3 totals 13 residues. CDR3 in amino acids: CASSLAEADTQYF. In nucleotides, the CDR3 is TGTGCCAGCAGTTTAGCTGAGGCAGATACGCAGTATTTT.

The rearrangement links TRBV6-5 to TRBJ2-1; D may be TRBD2 (6 bases). This CDR3 contains 14 residues. Trimming removed 8 bases from V and 0 bases from J, with 11 bases in between. Germline V gene lookup returns CDR1 MNHEY and CDR2 SVGAGI. CDR3 in DNA: TGTGCCAGCCGGGGGATCAGCTCCTACAATGAGCAGTTCTTC. Encoded protein: CASRGISSYNEQFF.

The chain links TRBV19 to TRBJ2-3; D gene ambiguous. Germline-derived CDR1 and CDR2 are LNHDA and SQIVND (reference sequence). The CDR3 is made up of 16 amino acids. V lost 2 bases to trimming and J lost 0 bases, with 12 bases between them. The CDR3 sequence: CASSILVSPSTDTQYF. CDR3 coding DNA: TGTGCCAGTAGTATACTTGTTAGTCCAAGCACAGATACGCAGTATTTT.

The chain employs TRBV19 and TRBJ1-5, with D tentatively TRBD1 (5 bases). From germline, CDR1 is LNHDA and CDR2 SQIVND (reference sequence). V was cut by 6 bases and J by 6 bases, with 12 bases left in between. CDR3 length: 13 residues. Here the CDR3 reads CASRKQEPQPQHF. DNA for the CDR3: TGTGCCAGTAGGAAACAGGAGCCTCAGCCCCAGCATTTT.

This sequence joins TRBV9 and TRBJ2-2; D possibly uses TRBD1 or TRBD2 (7 bases each). This CDR3 is built from 15 residues. Trimming stripped 4 bases from V and 4 bases from J, with 14 bases between. Germline V gene data show CDR1 as SGDLS and CDR2 as YYNGEE. CDR3 nucleotides: TGTGCCAGCAGCTTCCAGGGGGGGATCACCGGGGAGCTGTTTTTT. This translates into CASSFQGGITGELFF. The full variable domain, with the rest looked up from reference TRBV9 and TRBJ2-2, is DSGVTQTPKHLITATGQRVTLRCSPRSGDLSVYWYQQSLDQGLQFLIQYYNGEERAKGNILERFSAQQFPDLHSELNLSSLELGDSALYFCASSFQGGITGELFFGEGSRLTVL.

CDR3 amino acids: CASSLAAGLDTQYF. The CDR3 nucleotides are TGTGCCAGCAGCTTAGCCGCAGGGTTAGATACGCAGTATTTT. This sequence joins TRBV11-2 and TRBJ2-3, with D maybe TRBD1 (5 bases). The CDR3 length is 14 residues. The germline CDR1 and CDR2 sequences are SGHAT and FQNNGV. Deletions cut 1 base from V and 5 bases from J, with 10 bases between.

V gene TRBV10-1 combines with J gene TRBJ1-2; D is uncertain. CDR1 WNHNN and CDR2 SYGVQD come from the germline V gene (reference sequence). Deletions cut 3 bases from V and 4 bases from J, with 9 bases between. This CDR3 is built from 13 residues. The CDR3 region is CASSDNWSYGYTF. CDR3 nucleotides: TGCGCCAGCAGTGACAATTGGAGCTATGGCTACACCTTC.

The rearrangement joins TRBV19 to TRBJ1-5; D remains unclear. V was pared by 3 bases and J by 0 bases, with 9 bases between. CDR1 and CDR2 (germline): LNHDA, SQIVND (reference sequence). The CDR3 has 15 residues. The CDR3: CASSMVHNSNQPQHF. The CDR3 nucleotides read TGTGCCAGTAGTATGGTGCATAATAGCAATCAGCCCCAGCATTTT.

The genes are TRBV6-2 or TRBV6-3 and TRBJ1-1; D is perhaps TRBD1 (6 bases). The CDR3 sequence is 15 residues long. Deletions cut 7 bases from V and 1 base from J, with 16 bases between. Germline V gene lookup returns CDR1 MNHEY and CDR2 SVGEGT. The CDR3 spells CASTPSGGRNTEAFF. The CDR3 coding sequence is TGTGCCAGCACCCCTTCGGGGGGGCGGAACACTGAAGCTTTCTTT.

This chain connects TRBV6-5 to TRBJ2-1; D uncertain. Trimming took off 4 bases at V and 3 bases at J, with 4 bases between the two ends. Germline assignment: CDR1 MNHEY and CDR2 SVGAGI. This CDR3 is 12 amino acids long. The CDR3 loop reads CASSWDYNEQFF. CDR3 bases: TGTGCCAGCAGTTGGGACTACAATGAGCAGTTCTTC.

The CDR3 sequence: CASSLQGGYGYTF. DNA of the CDR3: TGTGCCAGTAGTCTACAGGGTGGCTATGGCTACACCTTC. The chain uses TRBV19 and TRBJ1-2; TRBD1 is a possible D gene (6 bases). The CDR3 extends over 13 amino acids. Per germline, CDR1 LNHDA and CDR2 SQIVND (reference sequence). Trimming took off 5 bases at V and 4 bases at J, with 11 bases between the two ends.

The chain combines TRBV11-3 with TRBJ2-1; 14 nucleotides agree with TRBD2. The length of the CDR3 is 16 residues. Germline V CDR1 and CDR2: SGHNT, YENEEA. The V segment lost 5 bases and the J segment 6 bases; nucleotides outside the gene matches: 6. The CDR3 coding sequence is TGTGCCAGCAGCCGCGCCGGGACTAGCGGGGGCAATGAGCAGTTCTTC. Translation: CASSRAGTSGGNEQFF.

The gene calls are TRBV11-2 and TRBJ2-7; 7 bases are shared with TRBD1. The J segment lost 3 bases and the V segment lost 7 bases, leaving 6 bases of the junction unmatched. Germline CDR1 is SGHAT and CDR2 is FQNNGV. There are 13 residues in the CDR3. The CDR3 sequence: CASTATGDYEQYF. The CDR3 coding sequence is TGTGCCAGCACCGCAACAGGGGACTACGAGCAGTACTTC.

The chain combines TRBV27 with TRBJ2-5; D possibly corresponds to TRBD1 (6 bases). Germline V lookup: CDR1 MNHEY, CDR2 SMNVEV (reference sequence). The CDR3 is 14 amino acids. V was clipped by 5 bases and J by 4 bases, with 14 bases between them. The CDR3 nucleotides are TGTGCCAGCAGTCCCTGGCACAGGGCAGAGACCCAGTACTTC. The encoded protein is CASSPWHRAETQYF.

The chain has TRBV3-1 (or the pseudogene TRBV3-2) and TRBJ2-2; D gene uncertain. This CDR3 spans 15 amino acids. The germline CDR1 and CDR2 sequences are LGHDT and YNNKEL (reference sequence). V gave up 0 bases and J gave up 4 bases, with 9 bases separating them. DNA of the CDR3: TGTGCCAGCAGCCAAGAACGGGTCTTCACCGGGGAGCTGTTTTTT. Protein product: CASSQERVFTGELFF.

V gene TRBV7-9 combines with J gene TRBJ1-4; the D gene is possibly TRBD1 (5 bases). CDR1 SEHNR and CDR2 FQNEAQ come from the germline V gene (reference sequence). The V end was cut by 3 bases, the J end by 6 bases, with 11 bases between. The CDR3 contains 14 residues. This chain's CDR3 is CASSFGSGYEKLFF. In nucleotides, the CDR3 is TGTGCCAGCAGCTTTGGGTCAGGGTATGAAAAACTGTTTTTT. Looking up the rest from reference TRBV7-9 and TRBJ1-4 gives the full variable domain: DTGVSQNPRHKITKRGQNVTFRCDPISEHNRLYWYRQTLGQGPEFLTYFQNEAQLEKSRLLSDRFSAERPKGSFSTLEIQRTEQGDSAMYLCASSFGSGYEKLFFGSGTQLSVL.